This TCR beta chain was recovered during a study of OX40 agonist ivuxolimab in advanced cancers. Study details: Dose-escalation subjects each had hepatocellular carcinoma, melanoma, renal cell or head and neck cancer. Aged roughly 23 to 85 with a mean of about 63 years, they were 82.7% male. The study's findings and limits: Expanded clones were, on average, more numerous among CD8+ T cells than CD4+.

This CDR3 has 16 amino acids. Germline V gives CDR1 MNHNY, CDR2 SVGAGI (reference sequence). Trimming cost V 2 bases and J 5 bases; bases outside gene matches: 7. Here immunoSEQ multiplex PCR was the method, and the copy in TCRdb shows in-frame clones only, minus some. Altogether over 65,000 clones are present, 85% to 95% being singletons, with the ten largest covering approximately 10%. Of note for this clone: Its antigen remains unidentified.

This TCR was sampled from an adult with an advanced solid tumor such as melanoma, head and neck, liver or kidney cancer. This specimen was CD4+ or CD8+ T cells sorted from blood, taken in a trial of the OX40 agonist ivuxolimab. V gene TRBV6-6 combines with J gene TRBJ2-3; 10 nucleotides align to TRBD2. CDR3 coding DNA: TGTGCCAGCAGTTACAGCGGGGGGGGCTGGGGAGATACGCAGTATTTT. This gives the protein CASSYSGGGWGDTQYF.